These 17 T cell receptor beta chains share one sample of origin, sequenced in a study of T-cell memory formation after mild COVID-19. Each CDR3 protein gets one entry after TCRdb re-called the 5' RACE reads with MiXCR. The sample yields around 530,000 distinct CDR3 sequences, 20% to 25% seen once. Material: PBMCs or a T cell subset sorted from them (not recorded which). The receptors here all came from an adult woman who had mild COVID-19 (a few samples of this study predate the infection). Cell type and time point are not known.

The chain couples TRBV11-2 to TRBJ1-2; 11 bases line up with TRBD1. Germline CDR1 is SGHAT and CDR2 is FQNNGV. The ends lost 3 bases at V and 3 bases at J; junction bases unmatched: 12. The CDR3 is made up of 18 amino acids. The CDR3 reads CASSFKSWGTGGYYGYTF. CDR3 DNA: TGTGCCAGCAGCTTCAAAAGTTGGGGGACAGGGGGGTACTATGGCTACACCTTC.

In its sample, this clonotype was seen a few times. The rearrangement links TRBV12-3 or TRBV12-4 to TRBJ1-1, with a tentative D call TRBD1 (5 bases). Deletions cut 7 bases from V and 4 bases from J, with 16 bases between. This CDR3 comprises 14 residues. The CDR3 bases are TGTGCCAGCAATCCGGGACCCCTTGGCACTGAAGCTTTCTTT. It is translated as CASNPGPLGTEAFF.

The rearrangement joins TRBV4-3 to TRBJ2-3; TRBD1 might be the D (6 bases). V shed 2 bases and J shed 3 bases, with 12 bases lying between them. There are 15 residues in the CDR3. Germline CDR1 is LGHNA and CDR2 is YSLEER. The CDR3 bases are TGCGCCAGCAGCCAATGGAGACAGGTGACAGATACGCAGTATTTT. This gives the protein CASSQWRQVTDTQYF.

The sample holds a few counts of this clonotype. The rearrangement joins TRBV27 to TRBJ2-6; D not resolved. Germline V gene lookup returns CDR1 MNHEY and CDR2 SMNVEV (reference sequence). This CDR3 has 16 amino acids. Trimming took off 3 bases at V and 0 bases at J, with 9 bases between the two ends. The CDR3 loop is CASSLGKYSGANVLTF. In nucleotides, the CDR3 is TGTGCCAGCAGTTTGGGAAAGTACTCTGGGGCCAACGTCCTGACTTTC.

This clonotype was detected only a few times. The V call is TRBV12-3 or TRBV12-4, the J call TRBJ2-4, with D possibly TRBD2 on 6 matching bases. V was shortened by 3 bases and J by 0 bases, with 12 bases between the two germline ends. The CDR3 contains 16 residues. The CDR3 reads CASSLDYSLAKNIQYF. In nucleotides, the CDR3 is TGTGCCAGCAGTTTGGACTATTCGCTAGCCAAAAACATTCAGTACTTC.

This clonotype has more than one count but fewer than ten. This chain connects TRBV5-5 to TRBJ1-3, with D uncertain. Trimming took 1 base from V and 0 from J, leaving 14 bases between them. From germline, CDR1 is SGHKS and CDR2 YYEKEE (reference sequence). The CDR3 is 17 residues long. The CDR3 spells CASSLIGSYYSGNTIYF. The CDR3 nucleotides read TGTGCCAGCAGCTTGATTGGGAGTTACTACTCTGGAAACACCATATATTTT. Full variable domain (remainder filled in from reference TRBV5-5 and TRBJ1-3): DAGVTQSPTHLIKTRGQQVTLRCSPISGHKSVSWYQQVLGQGPQFIFQYYEKEERGRGNFPDRFSARQFPNYSSELNVNALLLGDSALYLCASSLIGSYYSGNTIYFGEGSWLTVV.

V gene TRBV9 combines with J gene TRBJ2-6, with D unclear. The CDR3 has 14 residues. Germline values: CDR1 SGDLS, CDR2 YYNGEE. Trimming stripped 6 bases from V and 1 base from J, with 8 bases between. The CDR3 spells CASTPRSGANVLTF. In nucleotides, the CDR3 is TGTGCCAGCACACCAAGATCTGGGGCCAACGTCCTGACTTTC.

This clonotype has more than one count but fewer than ten. The chain employs TRBV6-1 and TRBJ2-2; D unresolved. Trimming cost V 3 bases and J 0 bases, with 8 bases left between them. The CDR3 loop spans 15 amino acids. The V gene's germline CDR1 is MNHNS and CDR2 SASEGT. The DNA of the CDR3 is TGTGCCAGCAGTGATGCCGCACCGAACACCGGGGAGCTGTTTTTT. This translates into CASSDAAPNTGELFF.

The chain couples TRBV4-2 to TRBJ2-2, with TRBD2 matching over 9 bases. Germline assignment: CDR1 LGHNA and CDR2 YNFKEQ. This CDR3 contains 18 residues. Trimming at V came to 0 bases and at J to 4 bases, leaving 9 bases not matched to a gene. In DNA form, the CDR3 reads TGTGCCAGCAGCCAAGATCGGCGGGGGGGCGGCGGCACCGGGGAGCTGTTTTTT. Amino acid sequence: CASSQDRRGGGGTGELFF.

This clonotype was counted only a few times. Here the CDR3 reads CATSSEGQGSANYGYTF. DNA for the CDR3: TGTGCCACCAGCAGTGAGGGACAGGGATCGGCTAACTATGGCTACACCTTC. The chain is built from TRBV15 and TRBJ1-2; 9 nucleotides match TRBD1. The CDR3 is 17 amino acids. Germline trimming cut 3 bases from V and 0 bases from J; bases unmatched to any gene: 8. Germline V CDR1 and CDR2: LNHNV, YYDKDF (reference sequence).

The CDR3, as DNA: TGTGCCAGCAGCTCCCGGCAGGCGGTTGAGCAGTTCTTC. Translation gives CASSSRQAVEQFF. V is TRBV7-9 and J is TRBJ2-1, with unresolved D. The V gene's germline CDR1 is SEHNR and CDR2 FQNEAQ (reference sequence). The CDR3 spans 13 residues. With 4 bases removed from V and 9 bases from J, the gap between germline ends came to 13 bases.

This clonotype was observed many times. In DNA, the CDR3 is TGCAGTGCTAGAGGTGCAGGGGGCGCGGAGCCCCAGCATTTT. Translated, it gives CSARGAGGAEPQHF. The chain links TRBV20-1 to TRBJ1-5; 8 bases map to TRBD1. The CDR3 consists of 14 residues. Germline V gene sequence: CDR1 DFQATT, CDR2 SNEGSKA (reference sequence). Unmatched junction bases numbered 7, after V lost 1 base and J lost 8 bases.

The chain couples TRBV9 to TRBJ2-1; a possible D gene is TRBD2 (5 bases). From germline, CDR1 is SGDLS and CDR2 YYNGEE. With 0 bases removed from V and 7 bases from J, the gap between germline ends came to 11 bases. The CDR3 has 14 residues. The CDR3 coding sequence is TGTGCCAGCAGCGTAGGTGGGCCGGGGAATGAGCAGTTCTTC. Translated, it gives CASSVGGPGNEQFF.

This chain links TRBV20-1 with TRBJ1-2; 8 nucleotides align to TRBD1. The V gene end was trimmed by 3 bases and the J gene end by 4 bases; junction bases not matched to a gene: 4. The germline V gene encodes CDR1 DFQATT and CDR2 SNEGSKA (reference sequence). The CDR3 has 13 residues. In DNA form, the CDR3 reads TGCAGTGCTAGCCGGACAGGGCTCTATGGCTACACCTTC. This codes for CSASRTGLYGYTF.

The rearrangement joins TRBV5-1 to TRBJ2-2; D is uncertain. V lost 0 bases and J lost 3, with 12 bases in between. This CDR3 comprises 16 residues. CDR1 and CDR2 from the germline V gene are SGHRS and YFSETQ. CDR3 DNA: TGCGCCAGCAGCTTGGCGGTTGGAGCCTACACCGGGGAGCTGTTTTTT. Its translation is CASSLAVGAYTGELFF.

Only a few counts were recorded for this clonotype. The chain employs TRBV12-3 or TRBV12-4 and TRBJ1-1; a weak D match, TRBD1 (6 bases). This CDR3 has 15 amino acids. Trimming stripped 4 bases from V and 4 bases from J, with 16 bases between. The DNA for the CDR3 is TGTGCCAGCAGTTCGCTACAGGGTAATCCCACTGAAGCTTTCTTT. Its translation is CASSSLQGNPTEAFF.

In its sample, this clonotype was seen a few times. In nucleotides, the CDR3 is TGTGCCAGTATGCAAAATTCAGGGGTCACCTACGAGCAGTACTTC. Translation gives CASMQNSGVTYEQYF. The chain carries TRBV19 and TRBJ2-7, with a weak D call TRBD1 (6 bases). Germline CDR1 LNHDA, CDR2 SQIVND (reference sequence). V lost 7 bases to trimming and J lost 2 bases, with 18 bases between them. This CDR3 has 15 residues.